This T cell receptor beta chain appears in the sequencing data of a study of OX40 agonist ivuxolimab in advanced cancers. Turning to the study itself: Dose-escalation subjects each had hepatocellular carcinoma, melanoma, renal cell or head and neck cancer. General study results and limits: Both CD4+ and CD8+ T cell populations in blood had undergone clonal expansion by week 6 at 0.1 to 3.0 mg/kg. The specificity for antigen of the expanded peripheral T cells was not determined.

Trimming cost V 6 bases and J 1 base, with 12 bases left between them. Germline V gene sequence: CDR1 SEHNR, CDR2 FQNEAQ (reference sequence). The CDR3 length is 14 residues. The protocol was immunoSEQ multiplex PCR, while the TCRdb copy is restricted to in-frame clones and leaves out a portion. This sample yields around 74,000 clones, of which 65% to 90% are seen a single time; under 0.75% belongs to the top ten. This clone is a singleton in its sample. What it binds is unknown. The chain couples TRBV7-9 to TRBJ1-1; a weak D match, TRBD1 (5 bases). The sequencing here drew on CD4+ or CD8+ T cells sorted from blood, taken in a trial of the OX40 agonist ivuxolimab. The TCR sequence derives from an adult with an advanced solid tumor such as melanoma, head and neck, liver or kidney cancer. The CDR3 sequence: CASSWSGGNTEAFF. The CDR3 bases are TGTGCCAGCAGTTGGTCTGGGGGGAACACTGAAGCTTTCTTT.